The clone carrying this TCR beta chain was recorded a few times. What it recognizes is unknown. This record comes from a study of radiation and T cells in renal cell carcinoma. The assay was immunoSEQ multiplex PCR, and TCRdb's table has in-frame clones only and misses some. The repertoire has 50,000 to 70,000 clones, over 60% of them found once; the top ten carry roughly 7.5%. From germline, CDR1 is SGHAT and CDR2 FQNNGV. The CDR3 has 19 residues. Germline trimming cut 0 bases from V and 0 bases from J; bases unmatched to any gene: 8. Study-level findings and limits: Pretreatment tumor biopsies were lacking, so baseline clonotypes are unknown. From baseline, blood top tumor clonotypes peaked at 2 weeks post-radiation.

The time point here: blood 4 weeks post-SBRT, at nephrectomy. The treatment here: 15 Gy SBRT to primary tumor, nephrectomy 4 weeks later. Nephrectomy followed 15 Gy stereotactic body radiation by 4 weeks. This renal cell carcinoma was of the clear cell type. V is TRBV11-2 and J is TRBJ2-3; the match to TRBD2 covers 11 bases. The input for sequencing was blood, taken from a patient whose treatment included radiotherapy and nephrectomy. The sequence came from a man aged 60-69 years with renal cell carcinoma. The CDR3 bases are TGTGCCAGCAGCTTAGAGATAGCGGGGGGGAGACCTAGCACAGATACGCAGTATTTT. Protein: CASSLEIAGGRPSTDTQYF.